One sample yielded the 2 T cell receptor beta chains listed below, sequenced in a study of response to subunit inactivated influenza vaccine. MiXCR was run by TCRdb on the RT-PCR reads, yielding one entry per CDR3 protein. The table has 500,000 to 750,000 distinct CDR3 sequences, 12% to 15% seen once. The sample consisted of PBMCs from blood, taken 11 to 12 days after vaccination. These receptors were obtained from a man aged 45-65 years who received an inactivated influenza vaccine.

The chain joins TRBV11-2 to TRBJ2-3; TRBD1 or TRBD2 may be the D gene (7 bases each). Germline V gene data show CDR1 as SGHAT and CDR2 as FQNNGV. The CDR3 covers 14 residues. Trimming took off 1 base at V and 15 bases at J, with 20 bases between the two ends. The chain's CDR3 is CASSLGGSGQALYF. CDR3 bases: TGTGCCAGCAGCTTAGGCGGGAGCGGACAGGCACTTTATTTT.

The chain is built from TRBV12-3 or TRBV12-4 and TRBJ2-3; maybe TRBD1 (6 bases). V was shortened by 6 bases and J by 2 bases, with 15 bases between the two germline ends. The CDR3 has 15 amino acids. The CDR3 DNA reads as TGTGCCAGCAGCTACACCGGGACACACACAGATACGCAGTATTTT. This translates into CASSYTGTHTDTQYF.